The 3 T cell receptor beta chains below were found in one sample sequenced in a study of T cell repertoires in cytomegalovirus infection. Each CDR3 protein is one row after TCRdb ran MiXCR on the reads. The sample records roughly 150,000 distinct CDR3 sequences, about a fifth being singletons. These receptors' antigens are unknown. This specimen was CD8+ T cells from cultured PBMCs, taken from culture after CMV antigen stimulation. These receptors were obtained from a human donor in good health (CMV status not recorded). Some clones in this sample may be carry-over from other donors' samples.

The table lists this clonotype with many counts. The CDR3 spells CASSPDDTQYF. The CDR3 DNA reads TGTGCCAGCAGTCCGGATGATACGCAGTATTTT. The chain recombines TRBV12-3 or TRBV12-4 with TRBJ2-3; no firm D call. V lost 5 bases and J 6 bases, leaving 6 bases between the germline ends. The CDR3 sequence is 11 residues long.

The V gene is TRBV7-2, the J gene TRBJ1-1; 7 nucleotides match TRBD1. Germline CDR1 is SGHTA and CDR2 is FQGNSA. This CDR3 has 14 residues. J was trimmed by 2 bases and V by 2 bases; bases with no gene match: 2. Here the CDR3 DNA reads TGTGCCAGCAGCTTAAACAGGGGAAACACTGAAGCTTTCTTT. This gives the protein CASSLNRGNTEAFF.

A few counts support this clonotype. The chain joins TRBV4-3 to TRBJ1-1; TRBD1 is a possible D gene (5 bases). CDR1 is LGHNA, CDR2 YSLEER, per germline. The CDR3 is made up of 14 amino acids. V was trimmed by 0 bases and J by 6 bases, leaving 11 bases between them. The CDR3 reads CASSQDDSYSEAFF. In nucleotides, the CDR3 is TGCGCCAGCAGCCAAGATGACAGCTACTCTGAAGCTTTCTTT.